What follows are 27 T cell receptor beta chains derived from one specimen sequenced in a study of CD8+CD57+ T cells in acquired aplastic anemia. TCR beta VDJ and CDR3 were profiled, and genomic DNA was the template. TCRdb re-analysed the reads in MiXCR, keeping a single row per CDR3 protein. The sample gives approximately 200,000 distinct CDR3 sequences, 61% of which show up once; approximately 32% is in the top ten. Source material: sorted CD4+, CD8+, or CD8+CD57+ T cells (not recorded which) from PBMCs. These TCRs come from a human donor in good health.

In this sample, this clonotype turned up a few times. The rearrangement uses TRBV7-2 and TRBJ2-5; 7 nucleotides align to TRBD1. The CDR3 sequence is 14 residues long. Germline values: CDR1 SGHTA, CDR2 FQGNSA. With V trimmed by 5 bases and J by 1 base, 4 bases remained unmatched. The CDR3 nucleotides are TGTGCCAGCAGCCAAAACAGGGGCCAAGAGACCCAGTACTTC. Residues: CASSQNRGQETQYF.

Many counts were recorded for this clonotype. The chain combines TRBV24-1 with TRBJ2-2; 9 bases align to TRBD1. Trimming took 4 bases from V and 0 from J; bases not matched to a gene: 2. CDR1 and CDR2 (germline): KGHDR, SFDVKD. There are 16 residues in the CDR3. The CDR3 DNA follows: TGTGCCACCAGTGACCGGACAGGGGCGAACACCGGGGAGCTGTTTTTT. Protein: CATSDRTGANTGELFF.

The V and J genes are TRBV7-2 and TRBJ1-1; tentative D call: TRBD1 (5 bases). With 3 bases removed from V and 3 bases from J, the gap between germline ends came to 14 bases. The CDR3 runs 15 residues. In germline, CDR1 is SGHTA, CDR2 FQGNSA. The CDR3 is CASSFGTGRDTEAFF. The CDR3 DNA reads as TGTGCCAGCAGCTTCGGGACCGGACGGGACACTGAAGCTTTCTTT.

This chain joins TRBV29-1 and TRBJ1-1; D remains unclear. Per germline, CDR1 SQVTM and CDR2 ANQGSEA. The V end lost 3 bases, the J end lost 3 bases, and 11 bases lay between the germline ends. The CDR3 covers 13 residues. CDR3 DNA: TGCAGCGTTGACCTACTAAGAGACACTGAAGCTTTCTTT. This encodes CSVDLLRDTEAFF.

The sample holds many counts of this clonotype. The V call is TRBV27, the J call TRBJ1-2; possible D gene TRBD1, 6 bases. Germline loops: CDR1 MNHEY, CDR2 SMNVEV (reference sequence). The CDR3 runs to 13 residues. Trimming removed 6 bases at V and 4 bases at J, with 12 bases between. The CDR3 region has the DNA TGTGCCAGCAGGGCAATAGGGGGCTATGGCTACACCTTC. Amino acids: CASRAIGGYGYTF.

For this clonotype: The conserved final phenylalanine or tryptophan is absent from the CDR3, which likely points to a read error. This chain connects TRBV24-1 to TRBJ1-2; weak D call: TRBD1 (6 bases). CDR3 length equals 17 residues. Germline V gives CDR1 KGHDR, CDR2 SFDVKD. V lost 0 bases, J lost 5 bases, and 18 bases lay in between. In DNA, the CDR3 is TGTGCCACCAGTGATTTGTATTTGGACAGCTCGATTTATGGCTACACCTCC. Translated: CATSDLYLDSSIYGYTS.

V and J are TRBV2 and TRBJ2-5, with TRBD2 matching over 11 bases. Near its end, the DNA agrees better with TRBJ2-7, so the J call may be wrong. Germline CDR1 reads SNHLY; CDR2 reads FYNNEI. This CDR3 region has 15 residues. CDR3 sequence: CASSEVSGGEYEQYF. In DNA, the CDR3 is TGTGCCAGCAGTGAAGTTAGCGGGGGGGAGTACGAGCAGTACTTC.

With respect to this clonotype: A much larger clone differs by one base, so this may be a read error. This chain joins TRBV6-4 and TRBJ2-1, with a possible D match to TRBD1 (6 bases). The CDR3 sequence is 14 residues long. CDR1 is MRHNA, CDR2 SNTAGT, per germline. This CDR3 reads CDITGCSSYNEQFF. CDR3 nucleotides: TGTGACATCACAGGGTGCAGCTCCTACAATGAGCAGTTCTTC.

The chain couples TRBV5-6 to TRBJ2-7; D is uncertain. V was trimmed by 4 bases and J by 2 bases, leaving 10 bases between them. The CDR3 consists of 13 residues. Germline V gives CDR1 SGHDT, CDR2 YYEEEE. In nucleotides, the CDR3 is TGTGCCAGCAGCCCTCCGGTGACCTACGAGCAGTACTTC. It codes for CASSPPVTYEQYF.

As for this clonotype: Compared with germline, one end of the junction differs, possibly owing to a read error. V gene TRBV6-5 combines with J gene TRBJ2-5; D is perhaps TRBD1 (6 bases). The CDR3 totals 11 residues. Germline CDR1 reads MNHEY; CDR2 reads SVGAGI. The CDR3 DNA sequence: TGTGCCAGCAGTCCGGGGACACGAGTTTCATTC. Encoded protein: CASSPGTRVSF.

V gene TRBV6-2 or TRBV6-3 combines with J gene TRBJ1-5; D gene uncertain. With 2 bases removed from V and 7 bases from J, the gap between germline ends came to 9 bases. Germline V gene lookup returns CDR1 MNHEY and CDR2 SVGEGT. The CDR3 is 13 residues long. In DNA, the CDR3 is TGTGCCAGCAGTTACAGGGAGGAACAGCCCCAGCATTTT. It codes for CASSYREEQPQHF.

The chain uses TRBV9 and TRBJ2-1; unclear D gene. V was pared by 2 bases and J by 0 bases, with 12 bases between. The CDR3 is made up of 16 amino acids. CDR1 and CDR2 (germline): SGDLS, YYNGEE. This chain's CDR3 is CASSVYTGNSYNEQFF. In nucleotides, the CDR3 is TGTGCCAGCAGCGTCTACACCGGAAACTCCTACAATGAGCAGTTCTTC.

V is TRBV9 and J is TRBJ2-1, with D tentatively TRBD1 (6 bases). Trimming removed 3 bases at V and 7 bases at J, with 20 bases between. The CDR3 sequence is 16 residues long. Germline values: CDR1 SGDLS, CDR2 YYNGEE. CDR3 sequence: CASSARQESVGNEQFF. The DNA of the CDR3 is TGTGCCAGCAGCGCACGACAGGAGTCGGTGGGTAATGAGCAGTTCTTC.

The table lists this clonotype with many counts. The chain uses TRBV20-1 and TRBJ2-7; 7 bases are a match to TRBD2. CDR1 DFQATT and CDR2 SNEGSKA come from the germline V gene (reference sequence). CDR3 length: 17 residues. With 0 bases clipped from V and 0 bases from J, the junction kept 11 bases outside the gene matches. CDR3 DNA sequence: TGCAGTGCTAGAGATTATACTTCCGGGACTACCTCCTACGAGCAGTACTTC. It yields the protein CSARDYTSGTTSYEQYF.

This CDR3 is CASSVDPREQFF. In nucleotides, the CDR3 is TGTGCCAGCAGCGTAGATCCCCGTGAGCAGTTCTTC. The chain employs TRBV9 and TRBJ2-1; D ambiguous. Germline V gives CDR1 SGDLS, CDR2 YYNGEE. The germline V and J ends were trimmed by 0 bases and 9 bases, with 7 bases remaining between them. This CDR3 region has 12 residues.

This clonotype was counted at least ten times. The rearrangement links TRBV5-8 to TRBJ2-2; D may be TRBD2 (7 bases). The CDR3 contains 15 residues. V shed 7 bases and J shed 1 base, with 14 bases lying between them. Germline V gene data show CDR1 as SGHTS and CDR2 as YDEGEE. CDR3 amino acids: CASWGGAGNTGELFF. The CDR3 DNA reads TGTGCCAGCTGGGGGGGGGCTGGGAACACCGGGGAGCTGTTTTTT.

The chain has TRBV5-1 and TRBJ2-3; either TRBD1 or TRBD2 may fit D (5 bases each). The CDR3 is 13 residues long. Germline CDR1 is SGHRS and CDR2 is YFSETQ. Trimming cost V 4 bases and J 5 bases, with 11 bases left between them. The CDR3 here is CASSTGPVDTQYF. In nucleotides, the CDR3 is TGCGCCAGCAGCACGGGACCTGTAGATACGCAGTATTTT. Full variable domain (rest looked up from reference TRBV5-1 and TRBJ2-3): KAGVTQTPRYLIKTRGQQVTLSCSPISGHRSVSWYQQTPGQGLQFLFEYFSETQRNKGNFPGRFSGRQFSNSRSEMNVSTLELGDSALYLCASSTGPVDTQYFGPGTRLTVL.

This clonotype was observed many times. The V and J genes are TRBV12-3 or TRBV12-4 and TRBJ2-7; 7 bases map to TRBD2. The J segment lost 5 bases and the V segment lost 4 bases, leaving 8 bases of the junction unmatched. There are 14 residues in the CDR3. The CDR3: CASSSPGLPNEQYF. CDR3 nucleotide sequence: TGTGCCAGCAGTTCCCCGGGACTACCAAACGAGCAGTACTTC.

CDR3 loop: CAIRLNSNQPQHF. The CDR3, as DNA: TGTGCCATCAGACTGAATAGCAATCAGCCCCAGCATTTT. J is TRBJ1-5 and V is TRBV10-3; D unresolved. CDR3 length: 13 residues. V was trimmed by 6 bases and J by 0 bases, leaving 6 bases between them. The germline CDR1 and CDR2 sequences are ENHRY and SYGVKD.

This sequence joins TRBV10-2 and TRBJ1-5; D might be TRBD1 (5 bases). V shed 5 bases and J shed 1 base, with 9 bases lying between them. CDR1 and CDR2 (germline): WSHSY, SAAADI. The CDR3 has 14 residues. The CDR3 DNA sequence: TGCGCCAGCAGTTGGGACGTCAGCAATCAGCCCCAGCATTTT. Translating gives CASSWDVSNQPQHF.

The V and J genes are TRBV20-1 and TRBJ2-7; D may match TRBD1 or TRBD2 (6 bases each). CDR3 length equals 12 residues. Trimming shortened V by 0 bases and J by 5 bases, and 8 bases separated the two germline ends. Germline-derived CDR1 and CDR2 are DFQATT and SNEGSKA (reference sequence). The CDR3 here is CSARDRGHEQYF. The CDR3 coding sequence is TGCAGTGCTAGAGATCGGGGGCACGAGCAGTACTTC.

This clonotype appeared once. This chain joins TRBV7-9 and TRBJ1-1; the D gene is possibly TRBD1 (6 bases). The CDR3 totals 13 residues. CDR1 SEHNR and CDR2 FQNEAQ come from the germline V gene (reference sequence). V shed 1 base and J shed 6 bases, with 9 bases lying between them. The DNA for the CDR3 is TGTGCCAGCAGCTTAGACAGGGATCCTGAAGCTTTCTTT. Its protein is CASSLDRDPEAFF.

The chain couples TRBV11-1 to TRBJ2-7, with D tentatively TRBD2 (5 bases). Germline CDR1 reads SGHAT; CDR2 reads FQDESV (reference sequence). The CDR3 covers 12 residues. Trimming removed 6 bases from V and 7 bases from J, with 13 bases in between. In DNA form, the CDR3 reads TGTGCCAGCAGTGAATCAACGGGGGAGCAGTACTTC. Its translation: CASSESTGEQYF.

About this clonotype itself: This could be a read error, since a much larger clone is one nucleotide away. This chain uses TRBV12-3 or TRBV12-4 with TRBJ1-1; TRBD1 is a possible D gene (6 bases). The CDR3 length is 17 residues. V shed 4 bases and J shed 0 bases, with 18 bases lying between them. The CDR3 DNA is TGTGCCAGCAGTTCACTCGGTCAGGGGATAATGAACACTGAAGCTTTCTTT. Its translation is CASSSLGQGIMNTEAFF.

This clonotype has only a few counts. The chain has TRBV29-1 and TRBJ2-7, with 8 bases aligning to TRBD1. Germline V gene sequence: CDR1 SQVTM, CDR2 ANQGSEA. CDR3 length: 13 amino acids. V shed 5 bases and J 3 bases; nucleotides not matched to a gene: 6. CDR3 bases: TGCAGCGTTTCTGGACAGGGAGACTACGAGCAGTACTTC. Residues: CSVSGQGDYEQYF.

V and J are TRBV20-1 and TRBJ1-2; perhaps TRBD1 as D (5 bases). Germline lookup yields CDR1 DFQATT and CDR2 SNEGSKA (reference sequence). CDR3 length: 14 residues. Trimming removed 0 bases at V and 5 bases at J, with 13 bases between. The CDR3 nucleotides are TGCAGTGCTAGAGATCTGAAGGGGATGTATGGCTACACCTTC. Protein sequence: CSARDLKGMYGYTF.

The chain has TRBV20-1 and TRBJ2-7; possibly TRBD1 for D (6 bases). The germline gives CDR1 DFQATT, CDR2 SNEGSKA (reference sequence). The CDR3 totals 15 residues. V lost 0 bases and J 5 bases, leaving 17 bases between the germline ends. CDR3 coding DNA: TGCAGTGCTAGAGATCAGGCCTCTGGGGGCAACGAGCAGTACTTC. Translated: CSARDQASGGNEQYF.